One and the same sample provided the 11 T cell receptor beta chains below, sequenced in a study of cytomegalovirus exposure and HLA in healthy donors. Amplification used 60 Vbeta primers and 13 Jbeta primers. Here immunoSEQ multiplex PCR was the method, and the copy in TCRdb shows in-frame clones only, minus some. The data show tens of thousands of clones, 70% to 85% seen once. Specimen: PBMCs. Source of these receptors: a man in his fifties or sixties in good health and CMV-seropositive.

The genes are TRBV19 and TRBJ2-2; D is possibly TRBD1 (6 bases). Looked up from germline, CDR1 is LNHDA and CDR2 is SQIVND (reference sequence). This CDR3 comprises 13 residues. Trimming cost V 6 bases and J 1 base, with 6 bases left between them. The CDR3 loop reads CASRTGNTGELFF. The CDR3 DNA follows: TGTGCCAGTAGGACAGGGAACACCGGGGAGCTGTTTTTT. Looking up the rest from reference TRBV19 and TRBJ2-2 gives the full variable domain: DGGITQSPKYLFRKEGQNVTLSCEQNLNHDAMYWYRQDPGQGLRLIYYSQIVNDFQKGDIAEGYSVSREKKESFPLTVTSAQKNPTAFYLCASRTGNTGELFFGEGSRLTVL.

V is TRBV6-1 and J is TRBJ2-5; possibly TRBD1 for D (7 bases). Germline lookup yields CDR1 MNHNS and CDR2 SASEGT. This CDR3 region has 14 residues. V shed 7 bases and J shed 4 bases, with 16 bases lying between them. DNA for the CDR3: TGTGCCAGCAACCTAAACAGGGGAGGAGAGACCCAGTACTTC. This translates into CASNLNRGGETQYF.

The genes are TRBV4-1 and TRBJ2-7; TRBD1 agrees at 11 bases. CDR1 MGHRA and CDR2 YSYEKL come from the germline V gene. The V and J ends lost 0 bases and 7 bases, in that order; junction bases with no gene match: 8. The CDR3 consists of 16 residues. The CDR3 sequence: CASSQDKGTGGLEQYF. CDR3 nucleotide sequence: TGCGCCAGCAGCCAAGATAAGGGGACAGGGGGATTGGAGCAGTACTTC.

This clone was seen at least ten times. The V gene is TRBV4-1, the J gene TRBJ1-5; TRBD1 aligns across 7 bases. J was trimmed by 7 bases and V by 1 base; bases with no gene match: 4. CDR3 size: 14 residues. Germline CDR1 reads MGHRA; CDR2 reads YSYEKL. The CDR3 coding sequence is TGCGCCAGCAGCCAAGGACAGGGCGGCCAGCCCCAGCATTTT. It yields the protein CASSQGQGGQPQHF.

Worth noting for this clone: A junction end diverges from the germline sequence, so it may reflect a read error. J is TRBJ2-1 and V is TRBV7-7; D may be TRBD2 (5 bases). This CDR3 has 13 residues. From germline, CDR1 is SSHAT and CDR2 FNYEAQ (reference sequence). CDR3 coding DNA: TGTGCTAGCAGCTCGAGTCTAGCCAATGAGCAGTTCTTC. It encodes CASSSSLANEQFF. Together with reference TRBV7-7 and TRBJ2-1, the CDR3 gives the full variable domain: GAGVSQSPRYKVTKRGQDVTLRCDPISSHATLYWYQQALGQGPEFLTYFNYEAQPDKSGLPSDRFSAERPEGSISTLTIQRTEQRDSAMYRCASSSSLANEQFFGPGTRLTVL.

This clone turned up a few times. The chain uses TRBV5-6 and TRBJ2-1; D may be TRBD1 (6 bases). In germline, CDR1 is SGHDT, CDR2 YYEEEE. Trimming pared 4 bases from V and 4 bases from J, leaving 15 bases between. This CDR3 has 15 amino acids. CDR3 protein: CASSRPLGTYNEQFF. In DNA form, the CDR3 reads TGTGCCAGCAGCCGACCACTAGGGACATACAATGAGCAGTTCTTC.

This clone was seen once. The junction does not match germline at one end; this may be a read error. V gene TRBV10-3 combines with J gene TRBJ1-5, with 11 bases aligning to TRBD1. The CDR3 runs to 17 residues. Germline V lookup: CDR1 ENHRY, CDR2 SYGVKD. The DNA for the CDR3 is TGTGCCAGCAGTGGACAGGGGGCTAGCTATAGCAATCAGCCCCAGCATTTT. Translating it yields CASSGQGASYSNQPQHF.

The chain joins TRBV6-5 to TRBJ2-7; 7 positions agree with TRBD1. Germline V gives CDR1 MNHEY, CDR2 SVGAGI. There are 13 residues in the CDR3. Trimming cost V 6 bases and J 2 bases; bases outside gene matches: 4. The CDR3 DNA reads TGTGCCAGCAGCCCGGGACAGCCCTACGAGCAGTACTTC. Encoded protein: CASSPGQPYEQYF.

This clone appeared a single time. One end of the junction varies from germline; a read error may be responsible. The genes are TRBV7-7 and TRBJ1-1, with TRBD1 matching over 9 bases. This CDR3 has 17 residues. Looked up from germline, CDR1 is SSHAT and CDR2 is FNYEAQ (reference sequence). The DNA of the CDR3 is TGTGCTAGCAGCTACTACTTGGGGACAGGGAAGAACACTGAAGCTTTCTTT. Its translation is CASSYYLGTGKNTEAFF.

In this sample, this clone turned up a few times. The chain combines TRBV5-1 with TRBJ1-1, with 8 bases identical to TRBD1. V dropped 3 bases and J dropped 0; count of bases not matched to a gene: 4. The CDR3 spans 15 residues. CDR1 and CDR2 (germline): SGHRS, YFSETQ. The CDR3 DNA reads TGCGCCAGCAGCTCGTGGACAGGGATGAACACTGAAGCTTTCTTT. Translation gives CASSSWTGMNTEAFF.

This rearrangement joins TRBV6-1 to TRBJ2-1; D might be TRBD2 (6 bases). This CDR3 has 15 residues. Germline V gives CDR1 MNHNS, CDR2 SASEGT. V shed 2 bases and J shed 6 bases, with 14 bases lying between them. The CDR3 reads CASSETSHASNEQFF. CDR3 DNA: TGTGCCAGCAGTGAAACTAGCCATGCTTCCAATGAGCAGTTCTTC.